The TCR beta chain described here comes from a study of shared clonotypes between healthy human individuals. Sequencing was performed with immunoSEQ multiplex PCR; in TCRdb, only in-frame clones are kept and a portion is missing. The sample lists nearly 600,000 clones, 95% to 96% seen once, with approximately 0.1% in the top ten. Concerning this clone: Its antigen is currently unknown.

Study outcomes and limitations: Blood was the only sampled material, and tissue repertoires likely differ.

CD8 cells regarded as naive lacked CD45RO, were positively chosen for CCR7, and omitted terminally differentiated effector memory CD45RA+ cells. CDR3 size: 14 residues. V shed 6 bases, J shed 2 bases, and the junction held 6 bases outside the gene matches. Germline V gene lookup returns CDR1 MDHEN and CDR2 SYDVKM. The chain links TRBV28 to TRBJ1-2; 7 bases align to TRBD1. What was sequenced was naive CD8+ T cells sorted from blood. The source is a woman in her thirties in good health. Here the CDR3 reads CASSTTQGNYGYTF. The CDR3 DNA sequence: TGTGCCAGCAGCACAACACAGGGGAACTATGGCTACACCTTC.